These T cell receptor beta chains were read from a single sample in a study of T cell changes during pregnancy in multiple sclerosis. The assay was immunoSEQ multiplex PCR, and TCRdb's table has in-frame clones only and misses some. This sample has around 88,000 clones, with about 91% found just once. This sample comprised peripheral blood, obtained after pregnancy. Source of these receptors: a female donor in good health, enrolled as a control in a pregnancy study. Both conserved end residues are part of each CDR3. The D gene is left open where the match is weak. Some rows mark clone size as missing; the rest say once, few, many or name a class of expanded clone.

V	D	J	size	CDR3	DNA
TRBV28	TRBD1	TRBJ2-7	-	CASTVDRASYEQYF	TGTGCCAGCACCGTAGACAGGGCCTCCTACGAGCAGTACTTC
TRBV5-4	TRBD1	TRBJ1-1	-	CASSSGGREAFF	TGTGCCAGCAGCTCAGGGGGCCGTGAAGCTTTCTTT
TRBV5-6	-	TRBJ2-1	once	CASSLVGPSSYNEQFF	TGTGCCAGCAGCTTGGTGGGCCCGAGCTCCTACAATGAGCAGTTCTTC
TRBV10-3	-	TRBJ1-5	-	CAISLGDNSNQPQHF	TGTGCCATCTCCCTAGGGGACAATAGCAATCAGCCCCAGCATTTT
TRBV10-3	TRBD1	TRBJ1-1	-	CAISQDRGVAVWRNTEAFF	TGTGCCATCAGCCAGGACAGGGGGGTTGCGGTGTGGAGGAACACTGAAGCTTTCTTT
TRBV2	TRBD2	TRBJ2-7	-	CASSDVIAGGNRYF	TGTGCCAGCAGTGACGTGATAGCGGGTGGCAATCGGTACTTC
TRBV29-1	TRBD1	TRBJ1-2	-	CSVAPHTIRDRVYGYTF	TGCAGCGTTGCCCCACATACTATCCGGGACAGGGTCTATGGCTACACCTTC
TRBV6-1	-	TRBJ1-1	-	CASIEGRGNTEAFF	TGTGCCAGCATTGAGGGCAGGGGGAACACTGAAGCTTTCTTT
TRBV10-3	TRBD1	TRBJ2-7	-	CAIKTGGSYEQYF	TGTGCCATCAAGACAGGGGGAAGCTACGAGCAGTACTTC
TRBV2	TRBD2	TRBJ2-7	-	CASSGSGTSYEQYF	TGTGCCAGCAGTGGGAGCGGGACCTCCTACGAGCAGTACTTC
TRBV25-1	-	TRBJ1-2	-	CASSEFGDGYTF	TGTGCCAGCAGTGAATTCGGGGATGGCTACACCTTC
TRBV7-8	-	TRBJ1-1	-	CASSSYREGPEAFF	TGTGCCAGCAGCTCGTACAGGGAGGGGCCTGAAGCTTTCTTT
TRBV30	-	TRBJ1-4	-	CAWSVRGGLFF	TGTGCCTGGAGTGTACGGGGGGGCCTGTTTTTT
TRBV28	-	TRBJ1-1	-	CASSLSVNTEAFF	TGTGCCAGCAGTTTATCGGTGAACACTGAAGCTTTCTTT
TRBV6-1	TRBD2	TRBJ2-7	-	CASTPRTSGSYEQYF	TGTGCCAGCACCCCAAGGACTAGCGGGAGTTACGAGCAGTACTTC
TRBV19	TRBD2	TRBJ2-3	-	CASKKHQIAGVVNGKTDTQYF	TGTGCCAGCAAAAAACACCAAATAGCGGGAGTGGTTAATGGGAAGACAGATACGCAGTATTTT
TRBV28	-	TRBJ2-2	-	CASSARGPNTGELFF	TGTGCCAGCAGTGCCCGGGGTCCGAACACCGGGGAGCTGTTTTTT
TRBV9	TRBD2	TRBJ2-2	-	CASSVVGGGATGELFF	TGTGCCAGCAGCGTAGTAGGCGGGGGGGCCACCGGGGAGCTGTTTTTT
TRBV28	-	TRBJ1-5	-	CASSPREGPGNQPQHF	TGTGCCAGCAGCCCCAGGGAGGGTCCGGGCAATCAGCCCCAGCATTTT
TRBV19	TRBD2	TRBJ2-3	-	CASSMGGGGGSDTQYF	TGTGCCAGTAGTATGGGCGGCGGGGGTGGTTCAGATACGCAGTATTTT
TRBV10-3	TRBD2	TRBJ2-1	-	CAITDRSGGANEQFF	TGTGCCATCACCGACCGAAGCGGGGGGGCTAATGAGCAGTTCTTC
TRBV27	TRBD2	TRBJ2-7	-	CASSFLSSGRGEQYF	TGTGCCAGCAGTTTCTTGTCTAGCGGGAGAGGCGAGCAGTACTTC
TRBV28	TRBD2	TRBJ2-2	-	CASMNSGRNTGELFF	TGTGCCAGCATGAATAGCGGGCGGAACACCGGGGAGCTGTTTTTT
TRBV28	TRBD1	TRBJ2-7	-	CASSFWTGGYEQYF	TGTGCCAGCAGTTTTTGGACAGGGGGCTACGAGCAGTACTTC
TRBV2	-	TRBJ2-7	-	CASSGVAYEQYF	TGTGCCAGCAGTGGAGTTGCCTACGAGCAGTACTTC
TRBV4-2	TRBD2	TRBJ2-7	-	CASSHPRLAGTYEQYF	TGTGCCAGCAGCCATCCCAGACTAGCGGGGACCTACGAGCAGTACTTC
TRBV10-3	-	TRBJ2-7	few	CAISVTGSGEQYF	TGTGCCATCAGTGTTACAGGATCGGGCGAGCAGTACTTC
TRBV15	-	TRBJ2-1	-	CATSRDGDNEQFF	TGTGCCACCAGCAGAGATGGAGACAATGAGCAGTTCTTC
TRBV11-2	TRBD1	TRBJ2-7	-	CASSLGTGVNYEQYF	TGTGCCAGCAGCTTAGGGACAGGGGTAAACTACGAGCAGTACTTC
TRBV5-4	TRBD2	TRBJ2-5	-	CASSLGASGGVKETQYF	TGTGCCAGCAGCTTGGGCGCTAGCGGGGGGGTTAAAGAGACCCAGTACTTC
TRBV30	TRBD1	TRBJ1-6	-	CAWSLDRGSPLHF	TGTGCCTGGAGTCTCGACAGGGGTTCACCCCTCCACTTT
TRBV7-9	-	TRBJ1-2	once	CASSLGGDYGYTF	TGTGCCAGCAGCCTAGGTGGAGACTATGGCTACACCTTC
TRBV5-6	TRBD1	TRBJ1-3	-	CASSETGRVGNTIYF	TGTGCCAGCAGCGAGACAGGGAGAGTAGGAAACACCATATATTTT
TRBV25-1	TRBD2	TRBJ2-2	-	CASSAGTRGFLTGELFF	TGTGCCAGCAGTGCGGGGACTAGGGGTTTTCTAACCGGGGAGCTGTTTTTT
TRBV19	TRBD1	TRBJ1-1	few	CASRMGQANTEAFF	TGTGCCAGTAGGATGGGACAGGCGAACACTGAAGCTTTCTTT
TRBV2	-	TRBJ2-7	-	CASSPIYYEQYF	TGTGCCAGCAGTCCTATCTACTACGAGCAGTACTTC
TRBV29-1	TRBD1	TRBJ1-2	-	CSVEDGDRGYYGYTF	TGCAGCGTTGAAGATGGGGACAGGGGCTACTATGGCTACACCTTC
TRBV10-3	TRBD1	TRBJ1-2	-	CAISPTGGYGYTF	TGTGCCATCAGTCCGACAGGGGGCTATGGCTACACCTTC
TRBV29-1	TRBD2	TRBJ2-1	-	CSVDGLDSYSEQFF	TGCAGCGTTGATGGACTAGACTCCTACAGTGAGCAGTTCTTC
TRBV15	-	TRBJ1-2	-	CATSRDPSAGGYTF	TGTGCCACCAGCAGAGATCCGAGCGCGGGTGGCTACACCTTC
TRBV6-6	TRBD1	TRBJ2-7	once	CASSPGQGGYEQYF	TGTGCCAGCAGTCCTGGACAGGGGGGTTACGAGCAGTACTTC
TRBV27	TRBD2	TRBJ2-1	-	CASSPTSGMRAEQFF	TGTGCCAGCAGTCCTACTAGCGGGATGAGGGCTGAGCAGTTCTTC
TRBV19	TRBD1	TRBJ1-1	-	CASSMPQQGDPGPEAFF	TGTGCCAGTAGTATGCCCCAGCAGGGGGACCCAGGGCCTGAAGCTTTCTTT
TRBV6-5	TRBD1	TRBJ1-1	once	CASSYGSTGATEAFF	TGTGCCAGCAGTTACGGAAGTACAGGGGCCACTGAAGCTTTCTTT
TRBV6-1	-	TRBJ2-1	-	CASQQKSEQFF	TGTGCCAGCCAACAAAAAAGTGAGCAGTTCTTC
TRBV5-1	-	TRBJ2-1	-	CASSLSGNEQFF	TGCGCCAGCAGCTTATCCGGCAATGAGCAGTTCTTC
TRBV2	-	TRBJ2-7	-	CASPEGGAPGKQYF	TGTGCCAGCCCCGAGGGAGGAGCCCCGGGCAAGCAGTACTTC
TRBV5-1	-	TRBJ1-1	-	CASSFGPDSTEAFF	TGCGCCAGCAGCTTCGGTCCCGACAGCACTGAAGCTTTCTTT
TRBV5-1	TRBD1	TRBJ1-5	-	CASSEGQGSQPQHF	TGCGCCAGCAGCGAGGGACAGGGGAGTCAGCCCCAGCATTTT
TRBV10-3	-	TRBJ2-3	-	CATRGGFTDTQYF	TGTGCCACAAGGGGAGGATTCACAGATACGCAGTATTTT
TRBV30	-	TRBJ1-2	-	CAWSVQLLNGYTF	TGTGCCTGGAGTGTACAGCTTTTAAATGGCTACACCTTC
TRBV5-4	-	TRBJ1-1	-	CASSFSVGGTEAFF	TGTGCCAGCAGCTTCAGCGTGGGAGGTACTGAAGCTTTCTTT
TRBV27	TRBD2	TRBJ2-5	-	CASSSLLAGGETQYF	TGTGCCAGCAGTTCTCTCCTAGCGGGAGGTGAGACCCAGTACTTC
TRBV7-3	TRBD1	TRBJ1-6	-	CASSLLGGTGESPLHF	TGTGCCAGCAGCTTACTGGGCGGCACAGGGGAATCACCCCTCCACTTT
TRBV2	-	TRBJ1-3	few	CASLRDNAGNTIYF	TGTGCCAGCCTTCGGGACAATGCTGGAAACACCATATATTTT
TRBV7-8	TRBD2	TRBJ2-3	-	CASSLGPGLAGVADTQYF	TGTGCCAGCAGCTTAGGGCCGGGACTAGCGGGAGTTGCAGATACGCAGTATTTT
TRBV5-1	TRBD2	TRBJ2-1	-	CASSFLALAGGPNEQFF	TGCGCCAGCAGCTTTCTGGCTCTAGCGGGGGGGCCGAATGAGCAGTTCTTC
TRBV29-1	TRBD1	TRBJ2-2	-	CSVFGQGRTGELFF	TGCAGCGTGTTCGGACAGGGGAGGACCGGGGAGCTGTTTTTT
TRBV11-2	-	TRBJ1-5	-	CASSLGRETANQPQHF	TGTGCCAGCAGCTTAGGCCGGGAGACAGCAAATCAGCCCCAGCATTTT
TRBV6-5	-	TRBJ1-5	-	CASSYSSQGSNQPQHF	TGTGCCAGCAGTTACTCATCTCAGGGGAGCAATCAGCCCCAGCATTTT